The table lists the clone carrying this T cell receptor (beta chain) with a few counts. As yet, its antigen is unknown. This sample is drawn from a study of CD8+CD57+ T cells in acquired aplastic anemia. Broader study findings: Patients shared around 30 CD8+ CDR3 sequences with controls.

Whoever was chosen for sequencing had shown CD8+CD57+ cell expansion by flow cytometry. Genomic DNA provided the template from which TCR beta VDJ and CDR3 profiles were obtained. TCRdb itself ran the reads through MiXCR, one entry per CDR3 protein. Of more than 70,000 distinct CDR3 sequences listed, 60% to 75% are singletons. This CDR3 is 14 amino acids long. In germline, CDR1 is DFQATT, CDR2 SNEGSKA (reference sequence). Trimming took off 4 bases at V and 4 bases at J, with 16 bases between the two ends. This rearrangement joins TRBV20-1 to TRBJ1-2; D is unresolved. The specimen was sorted CD4+, CD8+, or CD8+CD57+ T cells (not recorded which) from PBMCs. The origin of this receptor is a human donor with aplastic anemia. CDR3 nucleotide sequence: TGCAGTGCTATCCCCCTCGGACTGATCTATGGCTACACCTTC. It codes for CSAIPLGLIYGYTF.